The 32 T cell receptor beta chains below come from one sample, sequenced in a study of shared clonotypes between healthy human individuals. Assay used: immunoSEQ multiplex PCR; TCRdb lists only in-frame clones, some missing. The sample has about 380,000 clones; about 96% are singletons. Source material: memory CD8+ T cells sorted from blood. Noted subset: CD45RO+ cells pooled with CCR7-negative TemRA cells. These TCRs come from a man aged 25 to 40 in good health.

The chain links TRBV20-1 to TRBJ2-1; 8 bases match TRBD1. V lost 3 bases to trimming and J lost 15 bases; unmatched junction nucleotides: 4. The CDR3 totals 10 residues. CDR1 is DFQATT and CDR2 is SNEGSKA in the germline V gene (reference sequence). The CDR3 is CSASRDRGFF. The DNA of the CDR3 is TGCAGTGCTAGTCGCGACAGGGGGTTCTTC.

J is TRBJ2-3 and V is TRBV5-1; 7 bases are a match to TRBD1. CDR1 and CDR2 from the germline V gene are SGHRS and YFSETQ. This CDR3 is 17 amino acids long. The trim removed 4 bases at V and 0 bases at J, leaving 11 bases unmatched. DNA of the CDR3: TGCGCCAGCAGCCTCCTGGACAGGCCTTTAAGCACAGATACGCAGTATTTT. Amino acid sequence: CASSLLDRPLSTDTQYF.

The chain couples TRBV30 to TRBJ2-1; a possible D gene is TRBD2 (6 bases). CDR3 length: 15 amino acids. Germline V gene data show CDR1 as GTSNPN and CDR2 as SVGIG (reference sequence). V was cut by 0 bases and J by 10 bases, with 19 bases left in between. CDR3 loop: CAWSVLGGKAGEQFF. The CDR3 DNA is TGTGCCTGGAGTGTTCTGGGCGGGAAGGCCGGGGAGCAGTTCTTC. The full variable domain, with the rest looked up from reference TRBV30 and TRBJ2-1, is SQTIHQWPATLVQPVGSPLSLECTVEGTSNPNLYWYRQAAGRGLQLLFYSVGIGQISSEVPQNLSASRPQDRQFILSSKKLLLSDSGFYLCAWSVLGGKAGEQFFGPGTRLTVL.

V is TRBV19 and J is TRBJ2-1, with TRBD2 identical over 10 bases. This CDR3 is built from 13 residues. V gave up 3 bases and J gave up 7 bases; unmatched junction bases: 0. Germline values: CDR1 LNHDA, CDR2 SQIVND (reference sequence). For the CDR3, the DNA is TGTGCCAGTAGTATGACTAGCGGGAATGAGCAGTTCTTC. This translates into CASSMTSGNEQFF.

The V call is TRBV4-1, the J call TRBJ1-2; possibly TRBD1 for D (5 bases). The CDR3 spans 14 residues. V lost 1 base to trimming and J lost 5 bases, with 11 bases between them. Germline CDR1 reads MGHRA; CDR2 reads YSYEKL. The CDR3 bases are TGCGCCAGCAGCCAAGTGGTCAGGGTATATGGCTACACCTTC. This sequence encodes CASSQVVRVYGYTF.

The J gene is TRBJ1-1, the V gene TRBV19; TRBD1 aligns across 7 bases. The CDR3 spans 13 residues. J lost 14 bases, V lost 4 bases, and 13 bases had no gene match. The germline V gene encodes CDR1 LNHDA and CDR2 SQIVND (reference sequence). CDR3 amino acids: CASSTTQGGDDFF. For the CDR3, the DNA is TGTGCCAGTAGTACGACGCAGGGGGGAGACGACTTCTTT.

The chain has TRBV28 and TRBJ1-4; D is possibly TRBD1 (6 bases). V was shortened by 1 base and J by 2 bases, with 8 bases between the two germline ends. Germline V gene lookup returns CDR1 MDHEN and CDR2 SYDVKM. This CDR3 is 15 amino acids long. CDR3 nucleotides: TGTGCCAGCAGTTTATACACAGGGACTAATGAAAAACTGTTTTTT. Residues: CASSLYTGTNEKLFF.

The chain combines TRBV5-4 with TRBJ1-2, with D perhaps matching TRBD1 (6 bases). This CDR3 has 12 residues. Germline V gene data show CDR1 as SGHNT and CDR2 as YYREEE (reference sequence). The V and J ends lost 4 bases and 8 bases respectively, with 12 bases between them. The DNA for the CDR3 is TGTGCCAGCAGCGGAAGACAGGACGGCTACACCTTC. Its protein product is CASSGRQDGYTF.

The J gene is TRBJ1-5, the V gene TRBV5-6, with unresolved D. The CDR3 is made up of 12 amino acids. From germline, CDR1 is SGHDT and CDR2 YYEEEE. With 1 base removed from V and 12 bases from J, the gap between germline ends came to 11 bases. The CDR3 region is CASSLSGLSQHF. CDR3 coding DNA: TGTGCCAGCAGCTTGTCTGGGTTGAGCCAGCATTTT. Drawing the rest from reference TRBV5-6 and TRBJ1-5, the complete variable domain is DAGVTQSPTHLIKTRGQQVTLRCSPKSGHDTVSWYQQALGQGPQFIFQYYEEEERQRGNFPDRFSGHQFPNYSSELNVNALLLGDSALYLCASSLSGLSQHFGDGTRLSIL.

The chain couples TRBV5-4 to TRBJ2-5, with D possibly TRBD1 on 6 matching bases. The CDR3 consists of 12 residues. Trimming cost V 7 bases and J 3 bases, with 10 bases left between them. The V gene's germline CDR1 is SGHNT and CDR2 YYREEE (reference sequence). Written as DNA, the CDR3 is TGTGCCAGCTCAGGGGTGGAAGAGACCCAGTACTTC. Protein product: CASSGVEETQYF. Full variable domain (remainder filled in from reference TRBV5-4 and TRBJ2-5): ETGVTQSPTHLIKTRGQQVTLRCSSQSGHNTVSWYQQALGQGPQFIFQYYREEENGRGNFPPRFSGLQFPNYSSELNVNALELDDSALYLCASSGVEETQYFGPGTRLLVL.

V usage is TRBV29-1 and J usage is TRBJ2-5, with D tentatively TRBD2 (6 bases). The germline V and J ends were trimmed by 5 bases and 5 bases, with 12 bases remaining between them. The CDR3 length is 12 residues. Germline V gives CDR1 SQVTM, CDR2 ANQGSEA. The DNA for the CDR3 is TGCAGCGTTTGGGGGGAAGGGGAGACCCAGTACTTC. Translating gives CSVWGEGETQYF.

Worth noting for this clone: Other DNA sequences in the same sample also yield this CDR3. The CDR3 nucleotides read TGCGCCAGCAGCCCCGACACCTCTGGAAACACCATATATTTT. This codes for CASSPDTSGNTIYF. This chain joins TRBV5-1 and TRBJ1-3; D gene unclear. Germline V gives CDR1 SGHRS, CDR2 YFSETQ. The CDR3 is made up of 14 amino acids. Between the trimmed V and J ends, which lost 4 bases and 0 bases, there was a span of 8 bases.

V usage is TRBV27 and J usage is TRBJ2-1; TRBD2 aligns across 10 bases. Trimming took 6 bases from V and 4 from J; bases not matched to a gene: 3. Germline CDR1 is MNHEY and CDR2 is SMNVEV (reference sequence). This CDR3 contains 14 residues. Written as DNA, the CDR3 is TGTGCCAGCAGACTAGCGGGAATATACAATGAGCAGTTCTTC. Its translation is CASRLAGIYNEQFF.

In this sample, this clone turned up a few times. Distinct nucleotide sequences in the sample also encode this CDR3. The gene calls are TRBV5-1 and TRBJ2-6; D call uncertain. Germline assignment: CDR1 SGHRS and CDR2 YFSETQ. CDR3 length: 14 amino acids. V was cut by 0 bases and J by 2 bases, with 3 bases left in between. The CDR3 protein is CASSLGAGANVLTF. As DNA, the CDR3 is TGCGCCAGCAGCTTGGGGGCTGGGGCCAACGTCCTGACTTTC.

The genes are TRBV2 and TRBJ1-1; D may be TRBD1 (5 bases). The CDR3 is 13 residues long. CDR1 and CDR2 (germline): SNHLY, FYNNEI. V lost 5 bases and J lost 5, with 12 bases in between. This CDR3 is CASSWGEWTEAFF. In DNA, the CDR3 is TGTGCCAGCAGTTGGGGGGAGTGGACTGAAGCTTTCTTT.

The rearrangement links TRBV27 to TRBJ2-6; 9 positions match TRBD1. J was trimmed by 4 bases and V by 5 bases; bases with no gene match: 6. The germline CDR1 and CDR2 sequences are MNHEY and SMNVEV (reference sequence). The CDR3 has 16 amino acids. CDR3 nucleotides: TGTGCCAGCAGTGCCTCCGGGACAGGGGGGGCCAACGTCCTGACTTTC. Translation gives CASSASGTGGANVLTF.

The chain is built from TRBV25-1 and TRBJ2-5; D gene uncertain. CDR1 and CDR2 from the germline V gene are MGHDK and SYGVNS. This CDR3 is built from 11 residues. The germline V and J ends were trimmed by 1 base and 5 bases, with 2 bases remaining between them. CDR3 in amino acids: CASSEWETQYF. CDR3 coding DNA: TGTGCCAGCAGTGAATGGGAGACCCAGTACTTC.

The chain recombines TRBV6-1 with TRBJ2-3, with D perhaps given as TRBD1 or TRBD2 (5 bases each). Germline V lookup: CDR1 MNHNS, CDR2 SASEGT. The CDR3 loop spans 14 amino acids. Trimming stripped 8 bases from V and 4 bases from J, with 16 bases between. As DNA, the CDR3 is TGTGCCAGCGCCACTAGGGGCCCTCCAGATACGCAGTATTTT. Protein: CASATRGPPDTQYF.

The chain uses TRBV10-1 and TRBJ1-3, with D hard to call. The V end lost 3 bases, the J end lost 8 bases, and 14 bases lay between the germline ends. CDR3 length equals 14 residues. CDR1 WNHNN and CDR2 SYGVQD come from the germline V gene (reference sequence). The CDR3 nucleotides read TGCGCCAGCAGTGAACGACATACTTTACACACCATATATTTT. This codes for CASSERHTLHTIYF.

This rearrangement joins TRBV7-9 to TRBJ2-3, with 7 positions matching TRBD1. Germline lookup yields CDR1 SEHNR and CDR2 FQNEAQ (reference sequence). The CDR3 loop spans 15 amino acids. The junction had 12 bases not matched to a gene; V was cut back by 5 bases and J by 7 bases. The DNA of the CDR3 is TGTGCCAGCAGCGCAGACGGGACAGCTCCTTATACGCAGTATTTT. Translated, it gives CASSADGTAPYTQYF. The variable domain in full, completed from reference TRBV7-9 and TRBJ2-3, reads DTGVSQNPRHKITKRGQNVTFRCDPISEHNRLYWYRQTLGQGPEFLTYFQNEAQLEKSRLLSDRFSAERPKGSFSTLEIQRTEQGDSAMYLCASSADGTAPYTQYFGPGTRLTVL.

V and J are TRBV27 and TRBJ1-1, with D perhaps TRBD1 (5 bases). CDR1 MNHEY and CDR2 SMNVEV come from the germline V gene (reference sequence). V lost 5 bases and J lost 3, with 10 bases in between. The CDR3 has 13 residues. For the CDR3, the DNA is TGTGCCAGCAGTCTAACGACAGACACTGAAGCTTTCTTT. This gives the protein CASSLTTDTEAFF.

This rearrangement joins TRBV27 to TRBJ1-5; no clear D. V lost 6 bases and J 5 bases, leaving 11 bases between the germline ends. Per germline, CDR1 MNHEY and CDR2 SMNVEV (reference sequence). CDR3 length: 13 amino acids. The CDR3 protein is CASSLHPYQPQHF. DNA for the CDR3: TGTGCCAGCAGCTTACATCCCTATCAGCCCCAGCATTTT.

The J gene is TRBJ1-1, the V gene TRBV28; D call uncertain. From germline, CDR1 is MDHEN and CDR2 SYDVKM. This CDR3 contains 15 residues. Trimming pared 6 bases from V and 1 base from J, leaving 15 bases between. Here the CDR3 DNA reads TGTGCCAGCAGCAAAGAGGGAGGACCGAACACTGAAGCTTTCTTT. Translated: CASSKEGGPNTEAFF.

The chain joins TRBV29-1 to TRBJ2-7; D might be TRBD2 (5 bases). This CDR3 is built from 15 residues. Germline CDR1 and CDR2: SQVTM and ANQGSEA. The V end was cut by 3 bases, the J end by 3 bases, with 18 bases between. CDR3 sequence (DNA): TGCAGCGTTGATGACCCCGATAGAAGCGGCTACGAGCAGTACTTC. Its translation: CSVDDPDRSGYEQYF.

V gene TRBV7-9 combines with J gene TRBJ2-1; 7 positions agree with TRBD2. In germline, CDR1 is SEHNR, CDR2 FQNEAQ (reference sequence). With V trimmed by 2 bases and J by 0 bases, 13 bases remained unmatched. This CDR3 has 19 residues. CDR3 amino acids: CASSLFPSERDFSYNEQFF. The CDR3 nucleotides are TGTGCCAGCAGCTTATTCCCGAGCGAGCGGGACTTCTCCTACAATGAGCAGTTCTTC.

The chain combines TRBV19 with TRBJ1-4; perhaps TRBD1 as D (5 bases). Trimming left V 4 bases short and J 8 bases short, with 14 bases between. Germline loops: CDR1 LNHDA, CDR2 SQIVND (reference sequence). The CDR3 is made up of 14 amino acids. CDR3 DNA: TGTGCCAGTAGTAGTAGCAGGGTTGAAGAAAAACTGTTTTTT. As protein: CASSSSRVEEKLFF.

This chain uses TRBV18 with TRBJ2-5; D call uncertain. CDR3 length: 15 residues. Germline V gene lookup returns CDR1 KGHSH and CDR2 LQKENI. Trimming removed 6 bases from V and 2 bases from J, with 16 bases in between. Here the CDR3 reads CASSPGRGIQETQYF. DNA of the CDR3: TGTGCCAGCTCCCCCGGCAGAGGCATACAAGAGACCCAGTACTTC.

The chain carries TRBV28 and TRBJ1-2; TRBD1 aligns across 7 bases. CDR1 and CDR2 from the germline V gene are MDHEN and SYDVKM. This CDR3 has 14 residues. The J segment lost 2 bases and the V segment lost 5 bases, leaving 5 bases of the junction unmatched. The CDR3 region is CASSIPGQNYGYTF. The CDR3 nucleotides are TGTGCCAGCAGTATTCCGGGACAGAACTATGGCTACACCTTC.

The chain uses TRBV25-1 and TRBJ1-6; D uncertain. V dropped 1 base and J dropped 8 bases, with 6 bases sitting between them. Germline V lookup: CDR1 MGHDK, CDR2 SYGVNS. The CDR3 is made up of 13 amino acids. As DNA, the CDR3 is TGTGCCAGCAGTGAATGGTCGGATTCACCCCTCCACTTT. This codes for CASSEWSDSPLHF. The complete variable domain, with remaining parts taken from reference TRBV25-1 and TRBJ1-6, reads EADIYQTPRYLVIGTGKKITLECSQTMGHDKMYWYQQDPGMELHLIHYSYGVNSTEKGDLSSESTVSRIRTEHFPLTLESARPSHTSQYLCASSEWSDSPLHFGNGTRLTVT.

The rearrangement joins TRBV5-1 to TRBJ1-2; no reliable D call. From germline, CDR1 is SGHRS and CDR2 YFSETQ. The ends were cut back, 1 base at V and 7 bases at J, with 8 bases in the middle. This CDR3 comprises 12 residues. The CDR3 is CASSLTEGGYTF. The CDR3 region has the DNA TGCGCCAGCAGCTTGACGGAGGGTGGCTACACCTTC.

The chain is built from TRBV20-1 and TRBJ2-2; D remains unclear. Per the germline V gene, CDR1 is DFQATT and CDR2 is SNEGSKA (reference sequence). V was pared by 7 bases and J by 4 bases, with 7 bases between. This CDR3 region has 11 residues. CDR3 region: CSVKGTGELFF. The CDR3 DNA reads TGCAGTGTTAAGGGCACCGGGGAGCTGTTTTTT.

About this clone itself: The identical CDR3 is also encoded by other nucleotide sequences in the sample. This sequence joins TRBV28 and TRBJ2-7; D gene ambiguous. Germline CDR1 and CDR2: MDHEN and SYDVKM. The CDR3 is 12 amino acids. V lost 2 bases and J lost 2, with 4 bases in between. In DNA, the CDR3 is TGTGCCAGCAGTTTACTAGCCTACGAGCAGTACTTC. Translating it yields CASSLLAYEQYF.